This passage covers 2 T cell receptor beta chains from one sample sequenced in a study of T cell responses to AZD1222 COVID-19 vaccine. The repertoire was sequenced with immunoSEQ multiplex PCR; TCRdb's copy has only in-frame clones and lacks some. The sample holds about 120,000 clones; approximately 89% are singletons and the top ten take approximately 4.8%. This sample comprised peripheral blood, obtained on day 0 of AZD1222 vaccination. All receptors derive from an adult in good health.

This chain links TRBV5-1 with TRBJ2-7; 9 nucleotides agree with TRBD1. This CDR3 has 14 residues. Trimming cost V 4 bases and J 5 bases; bases outside gene matches: 7. The germline V gene encodes CDR1 SGHRS and CDR2 YFSETQ. The CDR3 sequence: CASSRGQGLDEQYF. The CDR3 DNA is TGCGCCAGCAGCCGGGGACAGGGTCTAGACGAGCAGTACTTC. Drawing the rest from reference TRBV5-1 and TRBJ2-7, the complete variable domain is KAGVTQTPRYLIKTRGQQVTLSCSPISGHRSVSWYQQTPGQGLQFLFEYFSETQRNKGNFPGRFSGRQFSNSRSEMNVSTLELGDSALYLCASSRGQGLDEQYFGPGTRLTVT.

The rearrangement uses TRBV4-3 and TRBJ2-7; 7 bases match TRBD2. This CDR3 spans 18 amino acids. Germline-derived CDR1 and CDR2 are LGHNA and YSLEER. The trim removed 0 bases at V and 0 bases at J, leaving 11 bases unmatched. The CDR3 here is CASSQEVQRGLRSYEQYF. Here the CDR3 DNA reads TGCGCCAGCAGCCAAGAAGTCCAGCGGGGACTACGCTCCTACGAGCAGTACTTC.